Below are 32 T cell receptor beta chains sequenced from a single sample in a study of T cell repertoires in aging, cancer and after chemotherapy. Multiplex touch-down PCR with TRB-A/B primers amplified rearranged V-D-J TRB sequences. Each CDR3 protein gets one entry after TCRdb re-called the multiplex PCR reads with MiXCR. The sample carries some 1,600 distinct CDR3 sequences, less than 25% recorded once. TCR beta rearrangements were amplified from peripheral blood genomic DNA. Material: blood. Receptor source: a human donor with a blood cancer.

By share of the sample, this clonotype is medium-sized. The chain links TRBV10-3 to TRBJ1-3; D is unclear. Germline CDR1 and CDR2: ENHRY and SYGVKD. The CDR3 has 14 residues. V was cut by 4 bases and J by 0 bases, with 7 bases left in between. The CDR3 DNA follows: TGTGCCATCAGTGTTGGGCTCTCTGGAAACACCATATATTTT. Translating it yields CAISVGLSGNTIYF.

In its sample, this clonotype is medium-sized. The chain joins TRBV27 to TRBJ1-3; possibly TRBD1 for D (6 bases). CDR1 MNHEY and CDR2 SMNVEV come from the germline V gene (reference sequence). Between the trimmed V and J ends, which lost 4 bases and 2 bases, there was a span of 12 bases. The CDR3 totals 15 residues. This chain's CDR3 is CASSSNRVPGNTIYF. In nucleotides, the CDR3 is TGTGCCAGCAGTTCTAACAGGGTCCCTGGAAACACCATATATTTT.

Within the sample, this clonotype is medium-sized. This chain links TRBV19 with TRBJ1-5; TRBD1 agrees at 8 bases. The CDR3 consists of 16 residues. J gave up 0 bases and V 4 bases, and 5 bases lay outside the gene matches. Germline V gene lookup returns CDR1 LNHDA and CDR2 SQIVND (reference sequence). CDR3 nucleotides: TGTGCCAGTAGTACCCGACAGGGGAATAGCAATCAGCCCCAGCATTTT. It encodes CASSTRQGNSNQPQHF.

This clonotype counts as medium-sized (0.01 to 0.1%). The chain recombines TRBV7-6 with TRBJ2-7; possibly TRBD2 for D (7 bases). The V gene's germline CDR1 is SGHVS and CDR2 FNYEAQ. V was pared by 2 bases and J by 6 bases, with 17 bases between. The CDR3 is 15 residues long. DNA for the CDR3: TGTGCCAGCAGCTTAAGGGGGGGCCAACAGCGCGAGCAGTACTTC. This codes for CASSLRGGQQREQYF. Combining the CDR3 with reference TRBV7-6 and TRBJ2-7 gives the whole variable domain GAGVSQSPRYKVTKRGQDVALRCDPISGHVSLYWYRQALGQGPEFLTYFNYEAQQDKSGLPNDRFSAERPEGSISTLTIQRTEQRDSAMYRCASSLRGGQQREQYFGPGTRLTVT.

This clonotype is judged large. This chain joins TRBV6-2 or TRBV6-3 and TRBJ2-1; D is unresolved. V was pared by 2 bases and J by 10 bases, with 6 bases between. The CDR3 consists of 11 residues. CDR1 is MNHEY and CDR2 is SVGEGT in the germline V gene. The CDR3 loop reads CASSYGPEQFF. The DNA of the CDR3 is TGTGCCAGCAGTTACGGGCCGGAGCAGTTCTTC.

The J gene is TRBJ1-3, the V gene TRBV6-2 or TRBV6-3, with TRBD1 matching over 9 bases. In germline, CDR1 is MNHEY, CDR2 SVGEGT. The CDR3 contains 16 residues. With V trimmed by 6 bases and J by 2 bases, 8 bases remained unmatched. CDR3 sequence reads: CASRPGQGTAGNTIYF. DNA for the CDR3: TGTGCCAGCAGACCGGGACAGGGTACAGCTGGAAACACCATATATTTT.

In its sample, this clonotype ranks as medium-sized. J is TRBJ1-1 and V is TRBV6-5; 10 bases are a match to TRBD1. The CDR3 totals 15 residues. Germline V gene data show CDR1 as MNHEY and CDR2 as SVGAGI. V shed 6 bases, J shed 1 base, and the junction held 5 bases outside the gene matches. CDR3 bases: TGTGCCAGCAGGGGGGACAGGGGTCAGAACACTGAAGCTTTCTTT. Its translation is CASRGDRGQNTEAFF.

The chain is built from TRBV6-4 and TRBJ1-2; D not resolved. CDR3 length: 15 amino acids. CDR1 and CDR2 (germline): MRHNA, SNTAGT. V lost 6 bases and J lost 4, with 18 bases in between. The CDR3, as DNA: TGTGCCAGCAGCCCCGAGGCGAGTCAAATCTATGGCTACACCTTC. It is translated as CASSPEASQIYGYTF.

This clonotype is deemed medium-sized. The CDR3 loop is CASSQADYTGELFF. The CDR3 DNA sequence: TGCGCCAGCAGCCAAGCGGACTACACCGGGGAGCTGTTTTTT. J is TRBJ2-2 and V is TRBV4-3; tentatively, D is TRBD2 (5 bases). In germline, CDR1 is LGHNA, CDR2 YSLEER. Trimming left V 1 base short and J 3 bases short, with 6 bases between. The CDR3 has 14 residues.

By share, this clonotype counts as medium-sized. The chain carries TRBV28 and TRBJ1-6; no definite D call. The CDR3 runs 10 residues. V lost 10 bases and J lost 9, with 7 bases in between. CDR1 MDHEN and CDR2 SYDVKM come from the germline V gene. DNA of the CDR3: TGTGCCACGGGATTTTCACCCCTCCACTTT. Protein: CATGFSPLHF.

The chain uses TRBV20-1 and TRBJ2-5, with TRBD2 matching 11 bases. Losses at the gene ends were 1 base for V and 0 bases for J; bases not matched to a gene: 10. This CDR3 spans 18 amino acids. The germline V gene encodes CDR1 DFQATT and CDR2 SNEGSKA (reference sequence). The DNA of the CDR3 is TGCAGTGCTAGAGCTGGTCTAGCGGGGGGCTTTTACCAAGAGACCCAGTACTTC. As protein: CSARAGLAGGFYQETQYF.

This clonotype is labeled medium-sized. The chain is built from TRBV19 and TRBJ1-1, with 7 bases that match TRBD1. Germline CDR1 reads LNHDA; CDR2 reads SQIVND (reference sequence). After removal of 6 bases from V and 5 bases from J, the junction contained 3 bases not matched to a gene. This CDR3 comprises 12 residues. The CDR3 DNA is TGTGCCAGTAGGAACAGGGGAACTGAAGCTTTCTTT. Amino acid sequence: CASRNRGTEAFF. Supplemented by reference TRBV19 and TRBJ1-1, the full variable domain reads DGGITQSPKYLFRKEGQNVTLSCEQNLNHDAMYWYRQDPGQGLRLIYYSQIVNDFQKGDIAEGYSVSREKKESFPLTVTSAQKNPTAFYLCASRNRGTEAFFGQGTRLTVV.

In its sample, this clonotype ranks as medium-sized. This chain links TRBV10-3 with TRBJ1-2; D not certain. The V gene's germline CDR1 is ENHRY and CDR2 SYGVKD. The CDR3 runs 16 residues. V lost 2 bases and J 3 bases, leaving 16 bases between the germline ends. Here the CDR3 DNA reads TGTGCCATCAGTGAGCCTCATCGGCGTTGGGACTATGGCTACACCTTC. It yields the protein CAISEPHRRWDYGYTF.

The J gene is TRBJ1-3, the V gene TRBV5-1; no clear D gene. The germline CDR1 and CDR2 sequences are SGHRS and YFSETQ. Trimming left V 0 bases short and J 7 bases short, with 11 bases between. CDR3 size: 14 residues. CDR3 nucleotide sequence: TGCGCCAGCAGCTTGGGCTCGGGAGGGAACACCATATATTTT. Amino acid sequence: CASSLGSGGNTIYF.

With regard to this clonotype: A much larger clone lies one base from this, so it may be a read error. The genes are TRBV7-9 and TRBJ2-5; D is uncertain. V shed 1 base and J shed 2 bases, with 11 bases lying between them. CDR1 is SEHNR and CDR2 is FQNEAQ in the germline V gene (reference sequence). The CDR3 covers 15 residues. The CDR3 sequence: CASSLGVEEQETQYF. In nucleotides, the CDR3 is TGTGCCAGCAGCTTAGGGGTCGAGGAACAAGAGACCCAGTACTTC.

By share of the sample, this clonotype is medium-sized (0.01 to 0.1%). The CDR3: CATKGTQGDYGYTF. The CDR3 coding sequence is TGTGCCACCAAGGGCACCCAGGGAGACTATGGCTACACCTTC. The V gene is TRBV24-1, the J gene TRBJ1-2; D perhaps matches TRBD1 (5 bases). This CDR3 contains 14 residues. Trimming shortened V by 8 bases and J by 3 bases, and 15 bases separated the two germline ends. Per the germline V gene, CDR1 is KGHDR and CDR2 is SFDVKD.

By sample share, this clonotype is large (0.1 to 1%). In DNA form, the CDR3 reads TGTGCCAGCTCCAGGGCGGGGGGACCCAATGAGCAGTTCTTC. It encodes CASSRAGGPNEQFF. The chain links TRBV6-2 or TRBV6-3 to TRBJ2-1; 8 bases line up with TRBD2. The germline CDR1 and CDR2 sequences are MNHEY and SVGEGT. V dropped 8 bases and J dropped 6; count of bases not matched to a gene: 9. The CDR3 length is 14 residues.

Judged by abundance, this clonotype is medium-sized. The chain employs TRBV13 and TRBJ1-3; 12 nucleotides line up with TRBD1. After removal of 5 bases from V and 4 bases from J, the junction contained 3 bases not matched to a gene. In germline, CDR1 is PRHDT, CDR2 FYEKMQ (reference sequence). The CDR3 is 15 residues long. CDR3 loop: CASSPGQGAGNTIYF. CDR3 nucleotides: TGTGCCAGCAGCCCGGGACAGGGGGCAGGAAACACCATATATTTT.

The chain combines TRBV11-2 with TRBJ2-5; possible D gene TRBD1, 6 bases. The CDR3 consists of 16 residues. Germline V gives CDR1 SGHAT, CDR2 FQNNGV. V lost 3 bases, J lost 1 base, and 15 bases lay in between. The CDR3 spells CASSLRLGTFQETQYF. CDR3 sequence (DNA): TGTGCCAGCAGCTTGAGACTGGGGACATTCCAAGAGACCCAGTACTTC. Variable domain in full (rest from reference TRBV11-2 and TRBJ2-5): EAGVAQSPRYKIIEKRQSVAFWCNPISGHATLYWYQQILGQGPKLLIQFQNNGVVDDSQLPKDRFSAERLKGVDSTLKIQPAKLEDSAVYLCASSLRLGTFQETQYFGPGTRLLVL.

The J gene is TRBJ1-1, the V gene TRBV7-9, with D unresolved. From germline, CDR1 is SEHNR and CDR2 FQNEAQ (reference sequence). The germline V and J ends were trimmed by 2 bases and 2 bases, with 9 bases remaining between them. The CDR3 spans 14 residues. CDR3: CASSLTLPNTEAFF. The CDR3 DNA is TGTGCCAGCAGCTTAACTTTGCCTAACACTGAAGCTTTCTTT.

This clonotype was detected a few times. This clone may be a read error of a much larger clone one base away. This sequence joins TRBV6-5 and TRBJ2-7, with 8 bases aligning to TRBD1. The length of the CDR3 is 13 residues. Germline CDR1 is MNHEY and CDR2 is SVGAGI. CDR3 sequence: CASGRDRFYKQYF. DNA of the CDR3: TGTGCCAGCGGGCGGGACAGGTTCTACAAGCAGTACTTC.

The chain recombines TRBV7-2 with TRBJ1-6, with 7 bases that match TRBD1. Germline lookup yields CDR1 SGHTA and CDR2 FQGNSA. Unmatched junction bases numbered 14, after V lost 5 bases and J lost 7 bases. The CDR3 covers 17 residues. The DNA of the CDR3 is TGTGCCAGCAGCCCCCCCCGGGGCAGGGGGTTGAATTCACCCCTCCACTTT. It yields the protein CASSPPRGRGLNSPLHF.

This clonotype was seen more than once but under ten times. The rearrangement joins TRBV5-1 to TRBJ1-6; possible D gene TRBD1, 6 bases. The germline V and J ends were trimmed by 4 bases and 8 bases, with 13 bases remaining between them. The CDR3 covers 14 residues. CDR1 is SGHRS, CDR2 YFSETQ, per germline. CDR3 sequence reads: CASSPNREHSPLHF. The DNA for the CDR3 is TGCGCCAGCAGCCCGAACAGGGAACATTCACCCCTCCACTTT.

This clonotype was seen a handful of times. J is TRBJ1-5 and V is TRBV7-9; no clear D. The length of the CDR3 is 13 residues. Trimming shortened V by 2 bases and J by 0 bases, and 2 bases separated the two germline ends. Germline CDR1 is SEHNR and CDR2 is FQNEAQ (reference sequence). The CDR3 nucleotides read TGTGCCAGCAGCTTAACTAGCAATCAGCCCCAGCATTTT. Amino acid sequence: CASSLTSNQPQHF.

This clonotype has more than one count but fewer than ten. The chain couples TRBV28 to TRBJ1-3; D gene ambiguous. The CDR3 consists of 13 residues. V was trimmed by 5 bases and J by 1 base, leaving 6 bases between them. CDR1 MDHEN and CDR2 SYDVKM come from the germline V gene. This chain's CDR3 is CASSEVSGNTIYF. DNA of the CDR3: TGTGCCAGCAGTGAGGTGTCTGGAAACACCATATATTTT.

This clonotype is medium-sized within its sample. The rearrangement uses TRBV4-3 and TRBJ2-3, with 13 bases lining up with TRBD2. The CDR3 has 16 amino acids. Trimming took 4 bases from V and 3 from J; bases not matched to a gene: 4. CDR1 is LGHNA, CDR2 YSLEER, per germline. The CDR3 DNA follows: TGCGCCAGCAGCCTAAGACTAGCGGGGGGAACAGATACGCAGTATTTT. Translated, it gives CASSLRLAGGTDTQYF.

Judged by abundance, this clonotype is large. This sequence joins TRBV6-6 and TRBJ1-6; D not resolved. V was trimmed by 8 bases and J by 3 bases, leaving 11 bases between them. Looked up from germline, CDR1 is MNHNY and CDR2 is SVGAGI (reference sequence). This CDR3 is 14 amino acids long. The CDR3 loop reads CASGALDYNSPLHF. In nucleotides, the CDR3 is TGTGCCAGCGGAGCACTGGACTATAATTCACCCCTCCACTTT.

This clonotype is deemed large. The J gene is TRBJ2-3, the V gene TRBV5-4, with 8 bases identical to TRBD2. With 2 bases clipped from V and 2 bases from J, the junction kept 7 bases outside the gene matches. From germline, CDR1 is SGHNT and CDR2 YYREEE (reference sequence). The CDR3 totals 16 residues. The CDR3 bases are TGTGCCAGCAGCTTCTGGCGGGGGGACTACACAGATACGCAGTATTTT. Protein sequence: CASSFWRGDYTDTQYF.

This clonotype ranks as medium-sized. The V call is TRBV5-4, the J call TRBJ2-1, with 10 bases that match TRBD2. This CDR3 contains 18 residues. CDR1 and CDR2 (germline): SGHNT, YYREEE (reference sequence). Unmatched junction bases numbered 6, after V lost 0 bases and J lost 0 bases. The CDR3 is CASSLAWLAGASYNEQFF. CDR3 nucleotides: TGTGCCAGCAGCTTGGCTTGGCTAGCGGGGGCCTCCTACAATGAGCAGTTCTTC.

This clonotype has a handful of counts. The chain uses TRBV12-3 or TRBV12-4 and TRBJ1-5, with D maybe TRBD1 (6 bases). The V gene lost 8 bases and the J gene lost 6 bases, with 23 bases spanning the gap. The length of the CDR3 is 16 residues. CDR3 sequence: CASAYARGSLSQPQHF. The DNA for the CDR3 is TGTGCCAGCGCATATGCAAGGGGGTCCCTTAGTCAGCCCCAGCATTTT.

By frequency in the sample, this clonotype is large. This chain connects TRBV30 to TRBJ2-7; D is unresolved. Trimming stripped 3 bases from V and 6 bases from J, with 9 bases between. Germline loops: CDR1 GTSNPN, CDR2 SVGIG (reference sequence). The length of the CDR3 is 11 residues. The CDR3 DNA reads as TGTGCCTGGAGAAAGGAACGCGAGCAGTACGTC. It is translated as CAWRKEREQYV.

This clonotype is medium-sized. V usage is TRBV18 and J usage is TRBJ1-1, with 7 bases fitting TRBD1. V lost 1 base to trimming and J lost 13 bases; unmatched junction nucleotides: 9. The CDR3 loop spans 13 amino acids. CDR1 is KGHSH and CDR2 is LQKENI in the germline V gene. The CDR3, as DNA: TGTGCCAGCTCACCACGACCGGGACAGACTTTTTTCTTT. Amino acids: CASSPRPGQTFFF.